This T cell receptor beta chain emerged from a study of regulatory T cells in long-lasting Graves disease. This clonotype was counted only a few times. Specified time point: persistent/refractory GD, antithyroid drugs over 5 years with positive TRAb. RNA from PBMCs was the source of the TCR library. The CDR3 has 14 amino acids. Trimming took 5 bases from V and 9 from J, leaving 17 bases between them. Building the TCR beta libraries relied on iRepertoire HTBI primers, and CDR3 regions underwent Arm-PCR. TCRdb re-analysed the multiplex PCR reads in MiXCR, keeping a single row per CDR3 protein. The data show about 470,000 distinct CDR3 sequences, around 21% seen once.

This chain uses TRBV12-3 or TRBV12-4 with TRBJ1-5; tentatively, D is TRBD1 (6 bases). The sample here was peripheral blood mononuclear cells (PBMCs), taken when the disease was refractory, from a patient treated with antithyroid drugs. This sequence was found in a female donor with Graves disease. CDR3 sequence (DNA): TGTGCCAGCAGTCAAACAGGGCCTTCCCCGCCCCAGCATTTT. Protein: CASSQTGPSPPQHF.